What follows is one T cell receptor beta chain and its context. Germline V gives CDR1 SGHVS, CDR2 FNYEAQ. Unmatched junction bases numbered 13, after V lost 5 bases and J lost 5 bases. The CDR3 spans 17 residues. These data originate in a study of blood T cell repertoires in COVID-19. Across the whole study: Samples representing acute and convalescent COVID-19 were sourced from the United States, Italy and Spain. T cells, B-cell-depleted T cells, or PBMCs supplied cDNA or gDNA.

Source study methods: Amplified reference gene primers provided the basis for estimating nucleated cell counts. Some clones are missing from TCRdb's copy, which holds only in-frame ones; the method was immunoSEQ multiplex PCR. V, J and clone size reflect that table, while D and trimming were determined from the DNA. The sample carries around 67,000 clones, 70% to 80% recorded once. The receptor was derived from an older woman with acute or convalescent COVID-19. This chain joins TRBV7-6 and TRBJ2-1, with TRBD1 matching 9 bases. The material sequenced was peripheral blood. CDR3 bases: TGTGCCAGCAGCCCCGGGACAGGGTTAGCCCGGGACAATGAGCAGTTCTTC. It is translated as CASSPGTGLARDNEQFF.